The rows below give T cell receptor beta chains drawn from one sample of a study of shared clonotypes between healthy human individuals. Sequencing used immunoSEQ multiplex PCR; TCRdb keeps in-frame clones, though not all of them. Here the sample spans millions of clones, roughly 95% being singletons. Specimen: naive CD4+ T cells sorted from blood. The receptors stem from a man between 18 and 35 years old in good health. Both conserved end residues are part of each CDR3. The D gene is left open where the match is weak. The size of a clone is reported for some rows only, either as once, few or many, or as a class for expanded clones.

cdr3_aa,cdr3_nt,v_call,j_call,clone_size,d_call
CSASLGEQYF,TGCAGTGCTAGCCTAGGAGAGCAGTACTTC,TRBV20-1,TRBJ2-7,NA,NA
CASSHRENTEAFF,TGTGCCAGCTCACACAGGGAGAACACTGAAGCTTTCTTT,TRBV18,TRBJ1-1,NA,NA
CASSYPTDNYGYTF,TGTGCCAGCAGTTATCCGACAGATAACTATGGCTACACCTTC,TRBV6-6,TRBJ1-2,NA,NA
CAITGELNYGYTF,TGTGCCATAACGGGAGAGCTAAACTATGGCTACACCTTC,TRBV10-3,TRBJ1-2,once,NA
CAISEVEGGNEQFF,TGTGCCATCAGTGAGGTCGAGGGAGGCAATGAGCAGTTCTTC,TRBV10-3,TRBJ2-1,NA,NA
CASSPQGAQETQYF,TGTGCCAGCTCACCACAAGGGGCCCAAGAGACCCAGTACTTC,TRBV18,TRBJ2-5,NA,NA
CASSLGLAGGQFF,TGTGCCAGCAGCTTAGGGCTAGCGGGGGGGCAGTTCTTC,TRBV7-9,TRBJ2-1,once,TRBD2
CASKGKTYEQYF,TGTGCCAGCAAGGGCAAAACCTACGAGCAGTACTTC,TRBV6-6,TRBJ2-7,NA,NA
CASSYTGAISYEQYF,TGTGCCAGCAGTTACACAGGGGCCATCTCCTACGAGCAGTACTTC,TRBV27,TRBJ2-7,NA,TRBD1
CASSSGQGSSPLHF,TGTGCCAGCAGTTCGGGACAGGGGAGTTCACCCCTCCACTTT,TRBV6-5,TRBJ1-6,few,TRBD1
CASSITGGQSYEQYF,TGTGCCAGCAGTATCACAGGGGGCCAGTCCTACGAGCAGTACTTC,TRBV19,TRBJ2-7,NA,TRBD1
CASSPQETPNTEAFF,TGTGCCAGCTCACCACAAGAGACCCCGAACACTGAAGCTTTCTTT,TRBV18,TRBJ1-1,NA,NA
CASSAGKGPTEAFF,TGTGCCAGCAGCGCGGGAAAGGGTCCCACTGAAGCTTTCTTT,TRBV9,TRBJ1-1,NA,NA
CASTPGTAIISYEQYF,TGTGCCAGCACCCCCGGGACAGCAATTATCTCCTACGAGCAGTACTTC,TRBV6-6,TRBJ2-7,NA,TRBD1
CSVEKGGYEQYF,TGCAGCGTTGAAAAAGGGGGCTACGAGCAGTACTTC,TRBV29-1,TRBJ2-7,NA,NA
CASSSQGYAHNEQFF,TGCGCCAGCAGCTCACAGGGGTATGCCCACAATGAGCAGTTCTTC,TRBV5-1,TRBJ2-1,once,TRBD1
CASSEQQGYTGELFF,TGTGCCAGCAGTGAACAACAGGGGTACACCGGGGAGCTGTTTTTT,TRBV6-1,TRBJ2-2,NA,TRBD1
CASWTGGGERWTQYF,TGTGCCAGCTGGACTGGTGGCGGCGAACGGTGGACCCAGTACTTC,TRBV6-5,TRBJ2-5,NA,NA
CASSYSTSGVETQYF,TGTGCCAGCAGTTACTCGACTAGCGGGGTAGAGACCCAGTACTTC,TRBV6-6,TRBJ2-5,NA,TRBD2
CAISEYGDQPQHF,TGTGCCATCAGTGAGTATGGGGATCAGCCCCAGCATTTT,TRBV10-3,TRBJ1-5,NA,NA
CASSLDRASTYEQYF,TGTGCCAGCAGCTTAGATCGAGCTAGTACCTACGAGCAGTACTTC,TRBV7-2,TRBJ2-7,NA,NA
CASSSDRAYNEQFF,TGTGCCAGCAGTTCGGACCGGGCCTACAATGAGCAGTTCTTC,TRBV6-5,TRBJ2-1,once,NA
CASSVDRRNYGYTF,TGTGCCAGCAGTGTAGACAGACGTAACTATGGCTACACCTTC,TRBV6-1,TRBJ1-2,NA,NA
CASSLIGAKNIQYF,TGTGCCAGCAGCCTGATAGGGGCCAAAAACATTCAGTACTTC,TRBV2,TRBJ2-4,NA,NA
CASSFRGQGTDTQYF,TGTGCCAGCAGTTTTCGGGGACAGGGCACAGATACGCAGTATTTT,TRBV27,TRBJ2-3,NA,TRBD1
CASSLAGPKNIQYF,TGTGCCAGCAGTCTGGCGGGGCCCAAAAACATTCAGTACTTC,TRBV6-6,TRBJ2-4,NA,NA
CASSSTATSSYEQYF,TGTGCCAGCAGTTCGACAGCAACCAGCTCCTACGAGCAGTACTTC,TRBV6-5,TRBJ2-7,NA,NA
CASSSTQGANTGELFF,TGTGCCAGCAGCTCGACTCAGGGGGCGAACACCGGGGAGCTGTTTTTT,TRBV9,TRBJ2-2,NA,TRBD1
CASSYSLAGVWGETQYF,TGTGCCAGCAGTTACAGCCTAGCGGGAGTTTGGGGGGAGACCCAGTACTTC,TRBV6-7,TRBJ2-5,NA,TRBD2
CASSVGRGPYEQYF,TGCGCCAGCAGTGTGGGCAGGGGGCCCTACGAGCAGTACTTC,TRBV5-1,TRBJ2-7,NA,TRBD1
CASSPWTDAYEQYF,TGCGCCAGCAGCCCATGGACGGATGCCTACGAGCAGTACTTC,TRBV5-1,TRBJ2-7,NA,NA
CASSLGLAGEGDTQYF,TGTGCCAGCAGCTTGGGGCTAGCGGGAGAGGGAGATACGCAGTATTTT,TRBV5-4,TRBJ2-3,NA,TRBD2
CASSLGQAGNYGYTF,TGCGCCAGCAGCTTGGGACAGGCTGGGAACTATGGCTACACCTTC,TRBV5-1,TRBJ1-2,NA,NA
CASSWVGSSTDTQYF,TGTGCCAGCAGTTGGGTAGGGAGCTCCACAGATACGCAGTATTTT,TRBV27,TRBJ2-3,NA,NA
CSAVGQSNYGYTF,TGCAGCGCTGTGGGACAGTCTAACTATGGCTACACCTTC,TRBV29-1,TRBJ1-2,NA,TRBD1
CASSQVYQGFSNTEAFF,TGCGCCAGCAGCCAAGTATATCAAGGATTCTCGAACACTGAAGCTTTCTTT,TRBV4-3,TRBJ1-1,NA,NA
CASKVSGSASFYNEQFF,TGCGCCAGCAAAGTCAGCGGGAGTGCCTCGTTTTACAATGAGCAGTTCTTC,TRBV5-1,TRBJ2-1,NA,TRBD2
CASSTTGQTLNTEAFF,TGTGCCAGCTCTACAACGGGGCAGACTTTGAACACTGAAGCTTTCTTT,TRBV18,TRBJ1-1,NA,NA
CASSEWGGSGNTIYF,TGTGCCAGCAGTGAATGGGGGGGCTCAGGAAACACCATATATTTT,TRBV6-1,TRBJ1-3,NA,NA
CASSIEQYNEQFF,TGTGCCAGTAGTATAGAACAGTACAATGAGCAGTTCTTC,TRBV19,TRBJ2-1,NA,NA
CASSRDSSNSPLHF,TGTGCCAGCAGCCGGGACAGCTCGAATTCACCCCTCCACTTT,TRBV7-9,TRBJ1-6,once,TRBD1
CASSSGLAVPYEQYF,TGTGCCAGCAGTTCCGGACTAGCGGTCCCCTACGAGCAGTACTTC,TRBV5-4,TRBJ2-7,NA,TRBD2
CASSFRWGTEAFF,TGTGCCAGCAGCTTTCGGTGGGGCACTGAAGCTTTCTTT,TRBV7-3,TRBJ1-1,once,NA
CASSQAADPPYEQYF,TGCGCCAGCAGCCAAGCGGCGGATCCTCCCTACGAGCAGTACTTC,TRBV4-1,TRBJ2-7,NA,NA
CASSLRTSGSIVAYEQYF,TGCGCCAGCAGTCTCCGGACTAGCGGGAGTATAGTGGCCTACGAGCAGTACTTC,TRBV5-1,TRBJ2-7,NA,TRBD2
CASSRGGLGNQPQHF,TGTGCCAGTTCAAGAGGGGGCCTTGGCAATCAGCCCCAGCATTTT,TRBV6-5,TRBJ1-5,NA,TRBD1
CASSVGLAGGPSYEQYF,TGTGCCAGCAGTGTGGGACTAGCGGGGGGACCGTCCTACGAGCAGTACTTC,TRBV6-1,TRBJ2-7,NA,TRBD2
CASRLGGRETQYF,TGCGCCAGCAGGTTGGGGGGAAGAGAGACCCAGTACTTC,TRBV10-2,TRBJ2-5,NA,NA
CASSLGQGGTDTQYF,TGTGCCAGCTCACTCGGACAGGGCGGAACAGATACGCAGTATTTT,TRBV18,TRBJ2-3,once,TRBD1
CASSSRLAHNTGELFF,TGTGCCAGCAGTTCTAGACTAGCGCATAACACCGGGGAGCTGTTTTTT,TRBV27,TRBJ2-2,NA,TRBD2
CASSDQTAPHYEQYF,TGTGCCAGCAGTGATCAGACAGCTCCACACTACGAGCAGTACTTC,TRBV6-1,TRBJ2-7,NA,NA
CASSEAPAYAAEGYF,TGTGCCAGCAGTGAAGCTCCTGCTTATGCGGCGGAGGGGTACTTC,TRBV6-1,TRBJ2-7,once,NA